The clone carrying this TCR beta chain was seen a single time. This record comes from a study of blood T cell repertoires in COVID-19. Germline V gene lookup returns CDR1 LNHDA and CDR2 SQIVND (reference sequence). The V and J ends lost 4 bases and 1 base, in that order; junction bases with no gene match: 10. CDR3 length: 17 residues. Here immunoSEQ multiplex PCR was the method, and the copy in TCRdb shows in-frame clones only, minus some. Here the sample spans 150,000 to 200,000 clones, 89% being singletons. The gene calls are TRBV19 and TRBJ2-3; 8 bases are a match to TRBD2. The TCR comes from a man in his late teens or twenties who had recovered from COVID-19. The sample comprised peripheral blood. The CDR3 nucleotides read TGTGCCAGTAGTACCGGCCGAGCGGGAGTAGGCACAGATACGCAGTATTTT. It specifies CASSTGRAGVGTDTQYF. The whole variable domain, remainder taken from reference TRBV19 and TRBJ2-3, is DGGITQSPKYLFRKEGQNVTLSCEQNLNHDAMYWYRQDPGQGLRLIYYSQIVNDFQKGDIAEGYSVSREKKESFPLTVTSAQKNPTAFYLCASSTGRAGVGTDTQYFGPGTRLTVL.